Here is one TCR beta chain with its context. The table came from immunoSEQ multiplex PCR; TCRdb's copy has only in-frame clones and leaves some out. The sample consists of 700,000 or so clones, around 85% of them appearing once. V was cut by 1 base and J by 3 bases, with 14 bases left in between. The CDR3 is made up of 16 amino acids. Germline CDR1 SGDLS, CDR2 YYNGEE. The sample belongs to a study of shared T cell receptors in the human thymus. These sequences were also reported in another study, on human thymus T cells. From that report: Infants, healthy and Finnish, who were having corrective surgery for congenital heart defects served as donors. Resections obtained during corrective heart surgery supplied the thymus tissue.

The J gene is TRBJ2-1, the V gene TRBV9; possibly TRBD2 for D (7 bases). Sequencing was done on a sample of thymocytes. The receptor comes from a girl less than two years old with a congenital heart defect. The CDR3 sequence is CASSVMGGRLYNEQFF. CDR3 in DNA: TGTGCCAGCAGCGTAATGGGGGGGCGTCTCTACAATGAGCAGTTCTTC.